This TCR beta chain was captured in a study of Ad26.COV2.S vaccination and SARS-CoV-2 variants. Study-wide points: Non-spike TCR breadth did not differ much between vaccine and placebo recipients. Estimates derived from TCR breadth and depth analyses may have underestimated total T cell responses.

Here immunoSEQ multiplex PCR was the method, and the copy in TCRdb shows in-frame clones only, minus some. The sample has 100,000 or so clones, over 70% seen once; the top ten hold 17%. Trimming pared 1 base from V and 5 bases from J, leaving 9 bases between. Germline V gene data show CDR1 as MNHNY and CDR2 as SVGAGI (reference sequence). The CDR3 length is 14 residues. With respect to this clone: Its specificity is unknown.

Specimen: peripheral blood, collected after recovery from COVID-19. This sequence was found in a human donor who had recovered from COVID-19. V and J are TRBV6-6 and TRBJ2-1, with D unresolved. DNA for the CDR3: TGTGCCAGCAGTTACTTGGGTACGAACAATGAGCAGTTCTTC. Protein sequence: CASSYLGTNNEQFF.